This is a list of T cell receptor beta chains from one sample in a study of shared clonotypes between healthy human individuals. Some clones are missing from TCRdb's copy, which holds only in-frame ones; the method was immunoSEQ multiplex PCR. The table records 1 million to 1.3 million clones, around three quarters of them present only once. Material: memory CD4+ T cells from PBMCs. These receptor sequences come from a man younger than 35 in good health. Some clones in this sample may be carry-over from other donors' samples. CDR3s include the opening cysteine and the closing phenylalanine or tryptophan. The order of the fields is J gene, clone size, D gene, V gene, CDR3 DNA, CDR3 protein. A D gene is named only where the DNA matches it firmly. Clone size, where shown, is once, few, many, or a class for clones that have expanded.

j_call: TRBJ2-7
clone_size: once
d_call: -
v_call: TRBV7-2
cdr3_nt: TGTGCCAGCAGCTTATTAGGGCCTTCCGAGCAGTACTTC
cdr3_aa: CASSLLGPSEQYF

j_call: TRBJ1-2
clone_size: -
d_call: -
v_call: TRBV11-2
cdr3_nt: TGTGCCAGCAGCTTAGGCGGGGGCCGCCGAAGAGACTCTGGCTACACCTTC
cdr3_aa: CASSLGGGRRRDSGYTF

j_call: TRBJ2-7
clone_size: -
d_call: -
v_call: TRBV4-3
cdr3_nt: TGCGCCAGCAGCCAAGATAACGGAATCGAGCAGCACTTC
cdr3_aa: CASSQDNGIEQHF

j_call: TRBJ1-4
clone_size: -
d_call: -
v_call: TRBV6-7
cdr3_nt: TGTGCCAGCACCCAGACGGGGCGTCTCGGTCCAACTAATGAAAAACTGTTTTTT
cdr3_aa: CASTQTGRLGPTNEKLFF

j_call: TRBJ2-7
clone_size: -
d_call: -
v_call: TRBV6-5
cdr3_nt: TGTGCCGGTGCGTGGGTAAGTCAAGAGCAGTACTTC
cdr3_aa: CAGAWVSQEQYF

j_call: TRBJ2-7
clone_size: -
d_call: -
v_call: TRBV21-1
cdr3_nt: TGTGCCAGCAGCGGAGCTAGCGGGGAAAAATGGGCCTACGAGCAGTACTTC
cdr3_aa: CASSGASGEKWAYEQYF

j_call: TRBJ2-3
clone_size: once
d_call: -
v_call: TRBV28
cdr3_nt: TGTGCCAGCAGTACTCGGAGAGATACGCAGTATTTT
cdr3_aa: CASSTRRDTQYF

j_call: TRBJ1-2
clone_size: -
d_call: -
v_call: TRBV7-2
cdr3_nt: TGTGCCAGCAGCGAGCAAGAGGGGAGCGGCTACACCTTC
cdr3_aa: CASSEQEGSGYTF

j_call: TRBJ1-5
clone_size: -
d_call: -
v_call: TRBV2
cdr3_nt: TGTGCCAGCAGTGAAATTGACAGAGACAATCAGCCCCAGCATTTT
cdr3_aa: CASSEIDRDNQPQHF

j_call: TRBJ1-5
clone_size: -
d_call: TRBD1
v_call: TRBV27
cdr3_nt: TGTGCCAGCAGTTTAAACCCGACAGGGAAGCAGCCCCAGCATTTT
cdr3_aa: CASSLNPTGKQPQHF

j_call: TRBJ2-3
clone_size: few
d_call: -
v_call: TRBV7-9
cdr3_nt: TGTGCCAGCAGCTTGCAGAGCACTAGCACAGATACGCAGTATTTT
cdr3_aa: CASSLQSTSTDTQYF

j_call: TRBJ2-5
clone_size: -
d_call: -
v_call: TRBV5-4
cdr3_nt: TGTGCCAGCAGCTTGGATTTCGCGGGGGAGACCCAGTACTTC
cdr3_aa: CASSLDFAGETQYF

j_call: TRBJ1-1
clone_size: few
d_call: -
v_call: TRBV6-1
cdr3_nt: TGTGCCAGCAGTTCAACCCAACAGGGAATAGAAGCTTTCTTT
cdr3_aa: CASSSTQQGIEAFF

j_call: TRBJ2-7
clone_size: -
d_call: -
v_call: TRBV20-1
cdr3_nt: TGCAGTGCGAGAGAGACTTACGAGCAGTACTTC
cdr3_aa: CSARETYEQYF

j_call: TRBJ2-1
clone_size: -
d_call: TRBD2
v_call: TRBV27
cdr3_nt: TGTGCCAGCAGTTTACGGCGGGAGAATGGGAATGAGCAGTTCTTC
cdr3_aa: CASSLRRENGNEQFF

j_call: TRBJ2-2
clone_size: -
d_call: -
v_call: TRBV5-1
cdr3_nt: TGCGCCACCGGAGATAACACCGGGGAGCTGTTTTTT
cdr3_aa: CATGDNTGELFF

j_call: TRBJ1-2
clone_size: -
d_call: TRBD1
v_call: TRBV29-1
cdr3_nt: TGCAGCGTCCAGACGGGACAGGGTAACTATGGCTACACCTTC
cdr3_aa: CSVQTGQGNYGYTF

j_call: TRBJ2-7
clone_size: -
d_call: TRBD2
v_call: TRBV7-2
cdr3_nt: TGTGCCAGCAGCGGACTAGCGGGAGTGGGTGAGCAGTACTTC
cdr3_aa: CASSGLAGVGEQYF

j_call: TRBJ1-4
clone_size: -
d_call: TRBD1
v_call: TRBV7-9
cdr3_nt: TGTGCCAGCAGTACGGACAGGGGGCAGGAAAAACTGTTTTTT
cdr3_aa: CASSTDRGQEKLFF

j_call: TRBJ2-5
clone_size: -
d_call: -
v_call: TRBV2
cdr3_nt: TGTGCCAGCAGTGGGGCTAGCGATGGGTTGGGCGAGACCCAGTACTTC
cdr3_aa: CASSGASDGLGETQYF

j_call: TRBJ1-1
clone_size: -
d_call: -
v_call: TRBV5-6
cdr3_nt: TGTGCCAGCAGCACAAGGGGGAACACTGAAGCTTTCTTT
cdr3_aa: CASSTRGNTEAFF

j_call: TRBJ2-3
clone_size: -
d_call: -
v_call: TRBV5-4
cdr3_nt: TGTGCCAGCAGCCCGGCTGGGGATACGCAGTATTTT
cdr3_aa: CASSPAGDTQYF

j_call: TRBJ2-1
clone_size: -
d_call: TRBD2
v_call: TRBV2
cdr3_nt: TGTGCCAGCAGTTCCCACCTAGCGGGATTGGTGTTCTTC
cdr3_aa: CASSSHLAGLVFF

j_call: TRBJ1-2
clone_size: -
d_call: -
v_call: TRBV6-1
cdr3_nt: TGTGCCAGCAGTGAGGAGGGAATGTATGGCTACACCTTC
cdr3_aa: CASSEEGMYGYTF

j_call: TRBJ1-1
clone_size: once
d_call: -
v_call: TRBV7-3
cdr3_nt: TGTGCCAGCAGGCCAGACAGTTTGAACACTGAAGCTTTCTTT
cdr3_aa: CASRPDSLNTEAFF

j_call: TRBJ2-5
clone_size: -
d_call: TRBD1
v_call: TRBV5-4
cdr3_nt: TGTGCCAGCAGCTTGACAGGGGGCGGGGAGACCCAGTACTTC
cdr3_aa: CASSLTGGGETQYF

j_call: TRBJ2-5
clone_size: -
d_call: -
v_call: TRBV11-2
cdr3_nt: TGTGCCAGCAGTGTTACCGGGACACAAGAGACCCAGTACTTC
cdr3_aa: CASSVTGTQETQYF

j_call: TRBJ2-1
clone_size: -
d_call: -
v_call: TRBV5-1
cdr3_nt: TGCGCCAGCAGCACACGGGACCCTTCCTACAATGAGCAGTTCTTC
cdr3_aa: CASSTRDPSYNEQFF

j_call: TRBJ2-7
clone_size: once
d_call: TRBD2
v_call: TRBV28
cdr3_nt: TGTGCCAGCGAGACGGGGGGAGTGGGAACCTACGAGCAGTACTTC
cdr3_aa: CASETGGVGTYEQYF

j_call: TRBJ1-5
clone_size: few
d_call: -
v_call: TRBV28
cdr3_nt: TGTGCCAGCAGCGATCCGGGCCAGCCCCAGCATTTT
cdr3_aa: CASSDPGQPQHF

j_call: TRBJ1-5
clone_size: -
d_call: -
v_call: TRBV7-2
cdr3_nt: TGTGCCAGCAGCTTAGCGCTCAGCAATCAGCCCCAGCATTTT
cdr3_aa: CASSLALSNQPQHF

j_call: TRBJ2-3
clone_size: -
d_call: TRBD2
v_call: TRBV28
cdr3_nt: TGTGCCAGCAGTTTATGGATTGGGACTAGCGGGAGGGAAACAGATACGCAGTATTTT
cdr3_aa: CASSLWIGTSGRETDTQYF

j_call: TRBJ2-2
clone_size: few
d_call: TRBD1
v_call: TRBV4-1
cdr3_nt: TGCGCCAGCAGCCAAGATTTTGGACAGGGAGGCTATTCCGGGGAGCTGTTTTTT
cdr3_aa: CASSQDFGQGGYSGELFF

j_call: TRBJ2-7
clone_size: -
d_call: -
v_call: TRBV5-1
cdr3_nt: TGCGCCAGCAGCCGGGACGGAGCCTACGAGCAGTACTTC
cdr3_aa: CASSRDGAYEQYF

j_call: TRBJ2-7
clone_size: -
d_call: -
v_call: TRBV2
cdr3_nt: TGTGCCAGCAGTGTCTGGCAGCTCGAGCAGTACTTC
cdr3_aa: CASSVWQLEQYF

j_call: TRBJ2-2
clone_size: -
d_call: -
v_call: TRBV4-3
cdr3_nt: TGCGCCAGCAGCCGCCGTTGGGGACCCGGGCCCAGACTCGACACCGGGGAGCTGTTTTTT
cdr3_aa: CASSRRWGPGPRLDTGELFF

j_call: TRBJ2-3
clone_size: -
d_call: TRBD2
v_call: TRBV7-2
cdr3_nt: TGTGCCAGCAGCTTAGGAGGCGGGAGGGTCGGGGATACGCAGTATTTT
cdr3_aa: CASSLGGGRVGDTQYF

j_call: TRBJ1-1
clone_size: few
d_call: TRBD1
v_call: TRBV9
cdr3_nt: TGTGCCAGCAGCCCCGAGGACAGGCCGAACACTGAAGCTTTCTTT
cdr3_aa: CASSPEDRPNTEAFF

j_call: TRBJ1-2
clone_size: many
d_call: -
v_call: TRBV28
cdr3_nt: TGTGCCAGCAGTTTTTTCCACCCAGGGCAGGGCTATGGCTACACCTTC
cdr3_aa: CASSFFHPGQGYGYTF

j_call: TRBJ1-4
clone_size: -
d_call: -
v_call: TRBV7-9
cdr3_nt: TGTGCCAGCAGCCTACACGAAAAACTGTTTTTT
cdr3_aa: CASSLHEKLFF

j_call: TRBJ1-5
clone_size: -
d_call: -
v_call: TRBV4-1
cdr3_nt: TGCGCCAGCAGCCAAGAGGGACACATCGGGAATCAGCCCCAGCATTTT
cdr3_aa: CASSQEGHIGNQPQHF

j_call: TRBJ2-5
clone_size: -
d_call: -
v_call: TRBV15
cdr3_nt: TGTGCCACCAGCGGTGGGACGGCATTAGAGACCCAGTACTTC
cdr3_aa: CATSGGTALETQYF

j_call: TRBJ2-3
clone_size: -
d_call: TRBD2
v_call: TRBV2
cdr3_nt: TGTGCCAGCAGTGTGGGGCTAGCGGTGGATACGCAGTATTTT
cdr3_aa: CASSVGLAVDTQYF

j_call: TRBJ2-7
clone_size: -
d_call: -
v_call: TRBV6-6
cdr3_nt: TGTGCCAGCAGTCAAAACCGTGGGTCCCTTTCGTACGAGCAGTACTTC
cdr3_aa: CASSQNRGSLSYEQYF

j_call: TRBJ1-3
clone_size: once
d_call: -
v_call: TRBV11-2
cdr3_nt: TGTGCCAGCAGCCGCTCGGGACCAGCAACTGGAAACACCATATATTTT
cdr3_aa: CASSRSGPATGNTIYF

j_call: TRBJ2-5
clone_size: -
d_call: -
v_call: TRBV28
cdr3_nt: TGTGCCAGCAGTCCTTTTCGGGGGAGAGAGACCCAGTACTTC
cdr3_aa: CASSPFRGRETQYF

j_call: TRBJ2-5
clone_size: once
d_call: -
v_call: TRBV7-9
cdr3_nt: TGTGCCAGCAGCTTAAGTACCGGTGAGACCCAGTACTTC
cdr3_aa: CASSLSTGETQYF

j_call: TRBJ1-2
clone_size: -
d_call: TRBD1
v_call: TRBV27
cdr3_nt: TGTGCCAGCAGCTACAGGGGGGCTAACTATGGCTACACCTTC
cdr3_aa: CASSYRGANYGYTF

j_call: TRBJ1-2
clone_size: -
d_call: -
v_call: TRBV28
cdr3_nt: TGTGCCAGCAGTACACAAATATCCGGCGGCTACACCTTC
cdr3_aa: CASSTQISGGYTF

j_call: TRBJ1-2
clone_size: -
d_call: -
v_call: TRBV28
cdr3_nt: TGTGCCAGCTTTACTGATCTCGGCGGGGGCTACACCTTC
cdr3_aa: CASFTDLGGGYTF

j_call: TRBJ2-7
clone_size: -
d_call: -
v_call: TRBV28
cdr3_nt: TGTGCCAGCAGTTTAACGGTTTCCTACGAGCAGTACTTC
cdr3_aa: CASSLTVSYEQYF

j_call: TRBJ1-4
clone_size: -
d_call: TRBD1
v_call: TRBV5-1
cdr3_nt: TGCGCCAGCAGCCCGGACAGGGCCGGGGCTGAAAAACTGTTTTTT
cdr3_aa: CASSPDRAGAEKLFF

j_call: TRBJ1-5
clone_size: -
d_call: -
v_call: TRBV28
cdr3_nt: TGTGCCAGCAGCTACGGGACAAGAGATCAGCCCCAGCATTTT
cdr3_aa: CASSYGTRDQPQHF